This TCR beta chain was identified during a study of shared clonotypes between healthy human individuals. The CDR3 covers 12 residues. CDR1 LGHNA and CDR2 YNFKEQ come from the germline V gene. V lost 4 bases to trimming and J lost 8 bases, with 8 bases between them. The repertoire was sequenced with immunoSEQ multiplex PCR; TCRdb's copy has only in-frame clones and lacks some. The top ten hold roughly 13% of the sample, which has about 510,000 clones, 70% to 80% seen once. The chain uses TRBV4-2 and TRBJ1-4; D is ambiguous. The sequencing sample was made of PBMCs. This TCR derives from a woman in her 40s in good health. Some clones in this sample may be carry-over from other donors' samples. In DNA, the CDR3 is TGTGCCAGCAGCCGTCAGGAGGAAAAACTGTTTTTT. It codes for CASSRQEEKLFF.